This T cell receptor beta chain was found in a study of T-cell reconstitution after alpha-beta-depleted transplantation in children (dated by TCRdb to 2016 to 2017). Turning to the overall study: The study quantitatively tracked T-cell immune reconstitution after TCRalphabeta/CD19-depleted allogeneic hematopoietic cell transplantation in children using TCR repertoire profiling.

The sample's treatment or condition, from its label and the paper: allogeneic hematopoietic cell transplantation with graft depleted of TCRalphabeta T cells and CD19 B cells. The children who served as transplant recipients had been given grafts of TCRalphabeta/CD19-depleted allogeneic hematopoietic cells. As concerns this clonotype: Its antigen target is currently unknown. No quality values exist for individual bases; no much larger clone is one base distant.

From the cysteine up to the phenylalanine, the CDR3 has a length of 14 residues. Here the CDR3 DNA is all that survives: 42 bases in frame from base 1. Trimming removed 1 base from V and 7 bases from J, leaving 15 bases between the germline ends. CDR1 SGHRS and CDR2 YFSETQ were looked up in the germline V gene. Receptor amplification or capture employed PCR. The reads were generated on an Illumina HiSeq 2500. Molecular barcoding was employed in the preparation of TCR libraries, with unique molecular identifiers being used to normalize TCRbeta repertoire quantification. TCRdb redid the processing of the public reads, applying fastp at Q25 and MiXCR, and retained in-frame beta chains. Under each unique CDR3 protein, matching rows form one entry showing the most common genes and DNA. A total of about 980,000 distinct CDR3 sequences appear in this sample, about 29% of them only once. Of the sample, roughly 31% falls within the top ten clones.

General conclusions and limits of the study: Over subsequent months, a decline in hyperexpanded clone frequencies was noted, and after one year, T-cell counts and TCRbeta diversity were mostly ascribed to newly produced T cells. In some patients, high TCRbeta diversity at day 60 was attributed to recipient T cells and intrathymic progenitors that had survived conditioning. The apparently early alphabetaT-cell count recovery about two months after transplant was reportedly dependent on only several hundred rapidly expanded clones derived from non-depleted graft cells.

This sequence originates from a boy less than two years old who had a stem cell transplant for SCID, so the T cells may come from the graft donor. Sequencing used PBMCs, mostly from graft donor cells, obtained 360 days after TCRalphabeta/CD19-depleted stem cell transplant. The chain links TRBV5-1 with TRBJ2-7; the D assignment is uncertain and may be TRBD1 or TRBD2, with 5 bases supporting each. The CDR3 loop reads CASSLSGALKEQYF. The DNA reads TGCGCCAGCAGCTTGTCCGGGGCCTTAAAAGAGCAGTACTTC.